The next 6 T cell receptor beta chains were all read from a single sample in a study of memory CD8 T cells in hepatitis C reinfection (TCRdb year 2017). Library construction relied on the immunoSEQ multiplex PCR assay. TCRdb took this table from immuneACCESS and kept in-frame rearrangements with V and J called. Such tables lack part of the clones; where checked against another copy, unresolved V genes explain under half of the gap, and the rest is unexplained. In all, the sample holds 44,000 or so clones, and roughly 88% of those were seen once. The ten largest clones capture approximately 1.2% of the sample. The intended sense of this specimen's time point label: peak reinfection, 3 to 8 weeks after reinfection detection. Sorted cells were sequenced directly ex vivo, with no in vitro expansion before TCR sequencing. Material for sequencing was naive CD8+ T cells sorted from blood. This sample's cell subset or site label indicates: total naive CD8+CD45RO- T cells. The receptors shown here come from a man aged 18 to 29 with hepatitis C virus infection.

The chain is built from TRBV11-2 and TRBJ2-3, with a tentative D call TRBD2 (5 bases). Germline V gene data show CDR1 as SGHAT and CDR2 as FQNNGV. This CDR3 is 15 amino acids long. Trimming removed 3 bases at V and 6 bases at J, with 16 bases between. CDR3 sequence: CASSFRGQNTDTQYF. CDR3 DNA sequence: TGTGCCAGCAGCTTTCGAGGGCAGAACACGGATACGCAGTATTTT.

The CDR3 region has the DNA TGTGCCACCAGCCACCCGGGACAAGGGCGGTATGAGCAGTTCTTC. Translation gives CATSHPGQGRYEQFF. This chain links TRBV15 with TRBJ2-1; the D gene is possibly TRBD1 (6 bases). The germline V and J ends were trimmed by 5 bases and 8 bases, with 19 bases remaining between them. The CDR3 runs 15 residues. Germline CDR1 reads LNHNV; CDR2 reads YYDKDF (reference sequence).

This chain joins TRBV5-6 and TRBJ2-2, with TRBD2 matching over 8 bases. The CDR3 has 16 residues. The germline V gene has CDR1 SGHDT and CDR2 YYEEEE. V shed 0 bases, J shed 4 bases, and the junction held 5 bases outside the gene matches. Here the CDR3 DNA reads TGTGCCAGCAGCTTGGGGCTAGCGGGCGCCACCGGGGAGCTGTTTTTT. Translated: CASSLGLAGATGELFF.

V is TRBV11-2 and J is TRBJ1-1; possibly TRBD1 for D (5 bases). Germline CDR1 reads SGHAT; CDR2 reads FQNNGV. Trimming shortened V by 4 bases and J by 0 bases, and 15 bases separated the two germline ends. The CDR3 runs to 16 residues. CDR3 sequence: CASSSTLGGLNTEAFF. CDR3 in DNA: TGTGCCAGCAGCTCGACCCTCGGGGGGTTGAACACTGAAGCTTTCTTT.

The V call is TRBV13, the J call TRBJ2-7; D remains ambiguous. Trimming removed 2 bases at V and 2 bases at J, with 10 bases between. Germline loops: CDR1 PRHDT, CDR2 FYEKMQ (reference sequence). The CDR3 runs to 14 residues. The CDR3: CASSLTTIAYEQYF. CDR3 sequence (DNA): TGTGCCAGCAGCTTAACCACAATCGCCTACGAGCAGTACTTC.

The rearrangement joins TRBV5-1 to TRBJ2-1; a possible D gene is TRBD2 (6 bases). CDR3 length: 13 amino acids. Between the trimmed V and J ends, which lost 5 bases and 2 bases, there was a span of 8 bases. Germline lookup yields CDR1 SGHRS and CDR2 YFSETQ. CDR3 sequence reads: CASRGEAYNEQFF. The CDR3, as DNA: TGCGCCAGCAGGGGGGAGGCCTACAATGAGCAGTTCTTC.